One and the same sample provided the 27 T cell receptor beta chains below, sequenced in a study of shared clonotypes between healthy human individuals. The method was immunoSEQ multiplex PCR; TCRdb's version includes in-frame clones alone and lacks a portion of them. Of roughly 2.5 million clones in the sample, around 94% are singletons; the top ten hold around 0.14%. Sequencing was done on a sample of naive CD4+ T cells sorted from blood. The subset is: CD45RA+ positively selected. The receptors come from a man younger than 35 in good health.

This clone has just one count. V gene TRBV5-1 combines with J gene TRBJ2-6, with 10 bases that match TRBD1. With 8 bases clipped from V and 0 bases from J, the junction kept 8 bases outside the gene matches. CDR1 is SGHRS, CDR2 YFSETQ, per germline. The CDR3 extends over 17 amino acids. CDR3 nucleotide sequence: TGCGCCAGTCGGGGACAGGGGCCTAGCTCTGGGGCCAACGTCCTGACTTTC. Its protein is CASRGQGPSSGANVLTF.

The V gene is TRBV6-1, the J gene TRBJ2-1; D unclear. Trimming left V 2 bases short and J 8 bases short, with 10 bases between. CDR3 length: 13 residues. The germline V gene encodes CDR1 MNHNS and CDR2 SASEGT. For the CDR3, the DNA is TGTGCCAGCAGTGAAATATCGGTGGATGAGCAGTTCTTC. Its translation: CASSEISVDEQFF.

The J gene is TRBJ1-4, the V gene TRBV7-9, with D hard to call. Germline V gives CDR1 SEHNR, CDR2 FQNEAQ (reference sequence). V lost 2 bases and J 6 bases, leaving 10 bases between the germline ends. The CDR3 loop spans 14 amino acids. The CDR3 loop reads CASSLFEGYEKLFF. Written as DNA, the CDR3 is TGTGCCAGCAGCTTATTCGAGGGTTATGAAAAACTGTTTTTT. The whole variable domain, remainder taken from reference TRBV7-9 and TRBJ1-4, is DTGVSQNPRHKITKRGQNVTFRCDPISEHNRLYWYRQTLGQGPEFLTYFQNEAQLEKSRLLSDRFSAERPKGSFSTLEIQRTEQGDSAMYLCASSLFEGYEKLFFGSGTQLSVL.

This chain links TRBV30 with TRBJ1-2; a possible D gene is TRBD1 (6 bases). The CDR3 runs to 14 residues. V was pared by 2 bases and J by 6 bases, with 16 bases between. Germline V gene sequence: CDR1 GTSNPN, CDR2 SVGIG (reference sequence). DNA of the CDR3: TGTGCCTGGAGTTTTCGCCGGGACATCGATGGCTACACCTTC. Translation gives CAWSFRRDIDGYTF. The full variable domain, its missing parts supplied by reference TRBV30 and TRBJ1-2, is SQTIHQWPATLVQPVGSPLSLECTVEGTSNPNLYWYRQAAGRGLQLLFYSVGIGQISSEVPQNLSASRPQDRQFILSSKKLLLSDSGFYLCAWSFRRDIDGYTFGSGTRLTVV.

The chain couples TRBV30 to TRBJ2-5, with a weak D call TRBD2 (5 bases). The end of the DNA aligns better with TRBJ2-7, so the J call may be wrong. The CDR3 totals 14 residues. Per the germline V gene, CDR1 is GTSNPN and CDR2 is SVGIG (reference sequence). The DNA for the CDR3 is TGTGCCTGGAGTGTACACGGTGGGAGCTACGAGCAGTACTTC. Translating it yields CAWSVHGGSYEQYF.

The chain joins TRBV29-1 to TRBJ1-4; D uncertain. The V gene lost 8 bases and the J gene lost 3 bases, with 13 bases spanning the gap. Germline CDR1 is SQVTM and CDR2 is ANQGSEA. The CDR3 runs to 13 residues. The CDR3 nucleotides are TGCAGCTTCAGACCCGCAGCTAATGAAAAACTGTTTTTT. Encoded protein: CSFRPAANEKLFF.

J is TRBJ2-7 and V is TRBV6-6, with a possible D match to TRBD2 (8 bases). The germline V gene has CDR1 MNHNY and CDR2 SVGAGI (reference sequence). The germline V and J ends were trimmed by 5 bases and 5 bases, with 16 bases remaining between them. CDR3 length equals 14 residues. CDR3 sequence: CASSAGGRGNEQYF. The CDR3 DNA reads TGTGCCAGCAGTGCGGGGGGCAGGGGGAACGAGCAGTACTTC.

The chain carries TRBV4-3 and TRBJ2-3; 13 bases are a match to TRBD2. V shed 3 bases and J 3 bases; nucleotides not matched to a gene: 9. The CDR3 covers 18 residues. The germline V gene encodes CDR1 LGHNA and CDR2 YSLEER. CDR3 in DNA: TGCGCCAGCAGCCAGAACGCCTTGGGACTAGCGGGGACAGATACGCAGTATTTT. This sequence encodes CASSQNALGLAGTDTQYF.

Regarding this clone: This CDR3 is also generated by other DNA sequences in the sample. J is TRBJ1-1 and V is TRBV5-4; D unresolved. Trimming took off 2 bases at V and 1 base at J, with 3 bases between the two ends. The CDR3 runs to 12 residues. Looked up from germline, CDR1 is SGHNT and CDR2 is YYREEE (reference sequence). The CDR3 sequence: CASSFGNTEAFF. The CDR3 region has the DNA TGTGCCAGCAGCTTTGGGAACACTGAAGCTTTCTTT.

This chain uses TRBV6-1 with TRBJ2-7; TRBD2 matches 12 bases. Unmatched junction bases numbered 10, after V lost 2 bases and J lost 5 bases. Looked up from germline, CDR1 is MNHNS and CDR2 is SASEGT. The CDR3 is made up of 17 amino acids. The CDR3 DNA follows: TGTGCCAGCAGTGAAAGCCTAGCGGGAGGGCCTAGGGACGAGCAGTACTTC. This gives the protein CASSESLAGGPRDEQYF.

The chain employs TRBV9 and TRBJ2-1; D is ambiguous. Germline assignment: CDR1 SGDLS and CDR2 YYNGEE. CDR3 length: 16 amino acids. V was cut by 0 bases and J by 1 base, with 11 bases left in between. The CDR3 DNA sequence: TGTGCCAGCAGCGTAGCCCAGCGAAGTTCCTACAATGAGCAGTTCTTC. This translates into CASSVAQRSSYNEQFF.

The chain employs TRBV12-5 and TRBJ2-3, with D unresolved. V was pared by 0 bases and J by 6 bases, with 22 bases between. The CDR3 covers 18 residues. Looked up from germline, CDR1 is LGHNT and CDR2 is FRNRAP. This CDR3 reads CASGLVSSWLVGADTQYF. The CDR3 DNA follows: TGTGCTAGTGGTTTGGTCTCCTCTTGGTTGGTAGGCGCGGATACGCAGTATTTT.

The chain has TRBV6-5 and TRBJ2-5; weak D call: TRBD2 (5 bases). V lost 2 bases and J 3 bases, leaving 10 bases between the germline ends. This CDR3 region has 14 residues. The germline gives CDR1 MNHEY, CDR2 SVGAGI. The CDR3 nucleotides are TGTGCCAGCAGTTACAGCACTAGAAAAGAGACCCAGTACTTC. Its protein product is CASSYSTRKETQYF.

The genes are TRBV30 and TRBJ1-6; D perhaps matches TRBD1 (5 bases). CDR3 length: 13 amino acids. Trimming cost V 4 bases and J 5 bases, with 9 bases left between them. The germline V gene encodes CDR1 GTSNPN and CDR2 SVGIG (reference sequence). The CDR3 DNA is TGTGCCTGGACCGGGGCTAATAATTCACCCCTCCACTTT. Protein sequence: CAWTGANNSPLHF.

The chain couples TRBV6-5 to TRBJ2-7; D may be TRBD2 (6 bases). V was pared by 6 bases and J by 3 bases, with 12 bases between. Per germline, CDR1 MNHEY and CDR2 SVGAGI. The CDR3 contains 13 residues. The CDR3 is CASRPGGLYEQYF. In DNA form, the CDR3 reads TGTGCCAGCAGGCCAGGAGGGCTCTACGAGCAGTACTTC.

V is TRBV11-3 and J is TRBJ1-3; TRBD1 might be the D (5 bases). Germline V gene data show CDR1 as SGHNT and CDR2 as YENEEA. V was shortened by 0 bases and J by 8 bases, with 8 bases between the two germline ends. The CDR3 is made up of 13 amino acids. The CDR3 DNA sequence: TGTGCCAGCAGCTTAGACGCGGGGGACACCATATATTTT. Its translation is CASSLDAGDTIYF.

The rearrangement joins TRBV6-1 to TRBJ1-5; D unresolved. V was clipped by 7 bases and J by 4 bases, with 11 bases between them. The CDR3 loop spans 13 amino acids. CDR1 and CDR2 from the germline V gene are MNHNS and SASEGT. The CDR3 coding sequence is TGTGCCAGCACGGAGGGTCTGAATCAGCCCCAGCATTTT. Protein product: CASTEGLNQPQHF.

The J gene is TRBJ2-6, the V gene TRBV7-2; 8 bases fit TRBD2. This CDR3 is built from 19 residues. V was pared by 6 bases and J by 2 bases, with 15 bases of the junction left unmatched. Germline lookup yields CDR1 SGHTA and CDR2 FQGNSA. CDR3 in DNA: TGTGCCAGCAGGAGGGGTGGTAGCGGGGCCATAGCTGGGGCCAACGTCCTGACTTTC. Translation: CASRRGGSGAIAGANVLTF. The variable domain in full, completed from reference TRBV7-2 and TRBJ2-6, reads GAGVSQSPSNKVTEKGKDVELRCDPISGHTALYWYRQSLGQGLEFLIYFQGNSAPDKSGLPSDRFSAERTGGSVSTLTIQRTQQEDSAVYLCASRRGGSGAIAGANVLTFGAGSRLTVL.

For this clone: Other DNA sequences in the same sample also yield this CDR3. The chain recombines TRBV5-1 with TRBJ2-3; 12 bases are a match to TRBD2. This CDR3 has 16 residues. The ends lost 3 bases at V and 0 bases at J; junction bases unmatched: 2. Per germline, CDR1 SGHRS and CDR2 YFSETQ. This CDR3 reads CASSSGTSGSTDTQYF. CDR3 bases: TGCGCCAGCAGCTCGGGGACTAGCGGGAGCACAGATACGCAGTATTTT.

This clone was found once. The chain uses TRBV2 and TRBJ2-7; TRBD2 agrees at 10 bases. V dropped 4 bases and J dropped 6; count of bases not matched to a gene: 6. The CDR3 length is 14 residues. Germline values: CDR1 SNHLY, CDR2 FYNNEI. The CDR3 region has the DNA TGTGCCAGCAGTGCCAGCGGGGGGGCGTTCGAGCAGTACTTC. Translating it yields CASSASGGAFEQYF.

The gene calls are TRBV6-5 and TRBJ1-1; D ambiguous. Germline V gives CDR1 MNHEY, CDR2 SVGAGI. V gave up 2 bases and J gave up 1 base, with 8 bases separating them. The CDR3 loop spans 14 amino acids. In DNA form, the CDR3 reads TGTGCCAGCAGTTACGGTGGTCCGAACACTGAAGCTTTCTTT. Encoded protein: CASSYGGPNTEAFF.

The rearrangement uses TRBV5-8 and TRBJ2-6, with 9 bases matching TRBD1. Germline CDR1 is SGHTS and CDR2 is YDEGEE. The CDR3 is made up of 17 amino acids. With 4 bases clipped from V and 0 bases from J, the junction kept 5 bases outside the gene matches. In DNA, the CDR3 is TGTGCCAGCAGCCGAGGGACAGGGAGCTCTGGGGCCAACGTCCTGACTTTC. It encodes CASSRGTGSSGANVLTF.

This chain links TRBV11-2 with TRBJ2-1; 7 bases align to TRBD2. The germline gives CDR1 SGHAT, CDR2 FQNNGV. Trimming cost V 5 bases and J 4 bases; bases outside gene matches: 14. The CDR3 sequence is 17 residues long. In DNA, the CDR3 is TGTGCCAGCAGCCCAGGAGTCGGGCGGGAGAGGTACAATGAGCAGTTCTTC. This encodes CASSPGVGRERYNEQFF.

The DNA of the CDR3 is TGTGCCAGCAGCCCCCCATCCGATCGGGCTTTGAGGCGTGCCGGGGAGCTGTTTTTT. It encodes CASSPPSDRALRRAGELFF. The chain recombines TRBV9 with TRBJ2-2, with D hard to call. The CDR3 has 19 residues. V lost 4 bases, J lost 6 bases, and 28 bases lay in between. Germline V gene sequence: CDR1 SGDLS, CDR2 YYNGEE.

The table lists this clone with a count of one. J is TRBJ2-1 and V is TRBV25-1, with 11 bases that match TRBD2. The CDR3 is 18 residues long. Germline CDR1 reads MGHDK; CDR2 reads SYGVNS. The V and J ends lost 3 bases and 1 base, in that order; junction bases with no gene match: 8. This CDR3 reads CASSDTSGRRGSYNEQFF. CDR3 bases: TGTGCCAGCAGTGATACTAGCGGGAGAAGGGGGTCCTACAATGAGCAGTTCTTC.

V and J are TRBV30 and TRBJ1-2; D gene ambiguous. Germline-derived CDR1 and CDR2 are GTSNPN and SVGIG (reference sequence). V gave up 0 bases and J gave up 9 bases, with 14 bases separating them. This CDR3 has 13 amino acids. Written as DNA, the CDR3 is TGTGCCTGGAGTGTCCAGCAGTCGTATCGCTACACCTTC. It is translated as CAWSVQQSYRYTF.

This sequence joins TRBV10-3 and TRBJ1-1, with TRBD1 matching 7 bases. The CDR3 has 13 residues. V dropped 10 bases and J dropped 5; count of bases not matched to a gene: 10. Germline values: CDR1 ENHRY, CDR2 SYGVKD. The CDR3 is CATGGGIWTEAFF. The CDR3 nucleotides read TGTGCCACGGGAGGGGGCATTTGGACTGAAGCTTTCTTT.